This TCR beta chain was sequenced during a study of T cell responses to AZD1222 COVID-19 vaccine (dated by TCRdb to about 2021). Notes on the research overall: A total of under 250 trial participants underwent TCR sequencing, of whom roughly 210 had received two doses of AZD1222 and around 25 had received two doses of the MenACWY control vaccine. Trial participants were enrolled by age into 18-55, 56-69 and 70-plus year subgroups, with roughly 150, 30 and 60 TCR-sequenced participants respectively.

The CDR3 regions of human TCRbeta chains were analyzed by immunosequencing. As for the authors' bioinformatics: TCRs in the repertoires were matched against a reference library of SARS-CoV-2-specific TCRs that had been generated with the MIRA antigen-specificity platform. Breadth meant the fraction of unique TCRs that were SARS-CoV-2-associated, whereas depth meant the fraction of total T cells that were SARS-CoV-2-associated. Using the MIRA data, every spike-specific TCR was mapped to the spike region that the TCR reacted to and assigned to either a CD4 or a CD8 class. Log10-transformed breadth and depth values were compared by one-way ANOVA with Sidak's multiple comparisons tests. Entries here come from immuneACCESS through TCRdb and include only in-frame sequences with V and J called. Some clones fail to appear in such tables; in the studies checked, an unresolved V gene covers under half of the shortfall, and the cause of the remainder is unknown. V, J and clone size were drawn from that table, and D and trimming were deduced from the DNA. In this sample the table shows some 93,000 clones, over 75% of which occur a single time. The ten largest clonotypes hold 9.5% to 13% of the sample.

According to the study, the label for this sample's time point signals: about 28 days (+/-7) after the second vaccine dose. Because spike-specific TCR depth and breadth did not differ between the two schedules, AZD1222 recipients who got a second dose at roughly 4 weeks were pooled with those who got a second dose at roughly 12 weeks. Samples from vaccinated people were obtained from the UK trials COV001 and COV002, which included a single-blind randomized controlled phase 2/3 trial of AZD1222 (ChAdOx1 nCoV-19) in healthy adults. Trial participant PBMC samples were collected at day 0 and day 28 after the second dose for TCRbeta chain sequencing. As for this clone: No antigen is known for it. Base qualities are not recorded, but no much larger clone differs from it by a single base.

The investigation overall reported the following: Vaccine-associated CD4 TCRs spanned the whole spike protein, with dominant responses in regions 160-218 and 743-854. The 56-69-year group was small, and its depth increase did not reach significance, likely because of low power. After two AZD1222 doses, both the breadth and the depth of spike-specific TCRs were significantly higher than at day 0 and than in MenACWY recipients. Because no samples from the day 14 peak response were available, repertoires could be characterized only after the peak T cell response. Participants were mostly white British, with more females than males. The authors suggested clonal diversity may have been underestimated. Conclusions about previously exposed vaccinees were limited because only a handful of AZD1222 recipients were SARS-CoV-2 seropositive at baseline. Epitopes outside the regions mutated in the B.1.351 and B.1.1.7 variants were reportedly recognized by nearly half of the unique spike-specific TCRs.

The TCR was taken from an adult who received the AZD1222 COVID-19 vaccine. The sequencing used peripheral blood, collected 28 days after the second AZD1222 dose.

The DNA is TGTGCCTGGAGTAAGGACAGGGTCTACAATGAGCAGTTCTTC. Its translation is CAWSKDRVYNEQFF. The sequence links TRBV30 to TRBJ2-1, and 8 bases in between align with TRBD1. The germline V gene (reference sequence) supplies CDR1 GTSNPN and CDR2 SVGIG. V loses 2 bases at its end and J loses 3 bases; junction bases beyond the gene matches: 3. The CDR3, cysteine through phenylalanine, is 14 amino acids long. CDR3 DNA is the only sequence kept; it has 42 bases, read in frame from the first base. Where the CDR3 stops, the reference TRBV30 and TRBJ2-1 genes take over; the full variable domain is SQTIHQWPATLVQPVGSPLSLECTVEGTSNPNLYWYRQAAGRGLQLLFYSVGIGQISSEVPQNLSASRPQDRQFILSSKKLLLSDSGFYLCAWSKDRVYNEQFFGPGTRLTVL.